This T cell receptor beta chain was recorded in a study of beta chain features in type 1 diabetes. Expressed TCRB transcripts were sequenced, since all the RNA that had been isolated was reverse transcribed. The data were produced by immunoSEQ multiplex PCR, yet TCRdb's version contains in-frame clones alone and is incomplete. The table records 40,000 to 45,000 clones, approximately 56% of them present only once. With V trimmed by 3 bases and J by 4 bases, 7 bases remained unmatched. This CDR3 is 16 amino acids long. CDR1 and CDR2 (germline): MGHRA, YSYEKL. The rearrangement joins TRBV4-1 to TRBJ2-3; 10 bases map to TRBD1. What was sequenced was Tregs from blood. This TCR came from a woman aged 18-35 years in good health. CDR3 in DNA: TGCGCCAGCAGCCACGCCTGGGACAGGGGAGCAGATACGCAGTATTTT. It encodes CASSHAWDRGADTQYF.